These 32 T cell receptor beta chains originate from one sample sequenced in a study of radiotherapy plus CTLA-4 blockade in lung cancer (dated by TCRdb to 2016 to 2019). Libraries were prepared through the immunoSEQ multiplex PCR assay. The source is immuneACCESS, and TCRdb retained only in-frame sequences with V and J called. Part of the clones is not carried over; for the studies checked, unresolved V genes explain less than half of this, and the remainder is unexplained. This sample is represented by about 87,000 clones; around 87% of them were singletons. The top ten constitute roughly 17% of the sample. This specimen was peripheral blood, taken from a patient treated with radiotherapy plus ipilimumab. The receptors here all came from a human donor with non-small cell lung cancer that progressed on radiotherapy plus ipilimumab.

The rearrangement uses TRBV5-6 and TRBJ2-1; possible D gene TRBD2, 6 bases. Trimming took 3 bases from V and 4 from J, leaving 14 bases between them. Looked up from germline, CDR1 is SGHDT and CDR2 is YYEEEE. This CDR3 spans 15 amino acids. In DNA form, the CDR3 reads TGTGCCAGCAGCTCTGAGGGGAGGCCATACAATGAGCAGTTCTTC. Its protein is CASSSEGRPYNEQFF.

The chain combines TRBV21-1 with TRBJ1-1; TRBD1 reflects the table's D call only, with no check against the DNA. TRBV21-1 is flagged as a pseudogene. The CDR3 runs to 12 residues. Here the CDR3 reads CASSKDRVGAFF. The CDR3 DNA reads TGTGCCAGCAGCAAAGACAGGGTGGGAGCTTTCTTT.

This chain links TRBV5-1 with TRBJ2-4, with 12 bases identical to TRBD2. The CDR3 contains 17 residues. Germline loops: CDR1 SGHRS, CDR2 YFSETQ. Trimming at V came to 5 bases and at J to 10 bases, leaving 16 bases not matched to a gene. In DNA form, the CDR3 reads TGCGCCAGCAGTTTTCTACTAGCGGGGGGAGCCCAGAAGATTCAGTACTTC. Translation: CASSFLLAGGAQKIQYF.

The chain carries TRBV30 and TRBJ1-2; 10 nucleotides agree with TRBD1. The CDR3 loop spans 14 amino acids. CDR1 GTSNPN and CDR2 SVGIG come from the germline V gene (reference sequence). Trimming removed 5 bases from V and 7 bases from J; junction bases left unmatched: 10. DNA of the CDR3: TGTGCCTGGGTCCGGGACAGGGGAACGCGTGGCTACACCTTC. This encodes CAWVRDRGTRGYTF.

The rearrangement uses TRBV7-2 and TRBJ1-5; TRBD1 matches 7 bases. Trimming took 5 bases from V and 2 from J; bases not matched to a gene: 3. CDR1 SGHTA and CDR2 FQGNSA come from the germline V gene. This CDR3 spans 14 amino acids. CDR3 sequence: CASSPGGGNQPQHF. The CDR3 bases are TGTGCCAGCAGCCCAGGGGGTGGCAATCAGCCCCAGCATTTT.

This clone was seen just once. This chain joins TRBV27 and TRBJ2-5, with TRBD1 identical over 8 bases. This CDR3 region has 16 residues. CDR1 is MNHEY, CDR2 SMNVEV, per germline (reference sequence). V shed 5 bases, J shed 5 bases, and the junction held 13 bases outside the gene matches. The CDR3 bases are TGTGCCAGCAGTCCGAATTACGGACAGGGATGGGAGACCCAGTACTTC. This translates into CASSPNYGQGWETQYF.

The J gene is TRBJ2-7, the V gene TRBV7-9, with TRBD1 identical over 7 bases. V shed 1 base, J shed 4 bases, and the junction held 7 bases outside the gene matches. The CDR3 consists of 15 residues. Germline V gives CDR1 SEHNR, CDR2 FQNEAQ (reference sequence). The CDR3 spells CASSLEEGAVYEQYF. The CDR3 DNA follows: TGTGCCAGCAGCTTAGAAGAGGGGGCAGTTTACGAGCAGTACTTC.

The sample holds a few counts of this clone. The V gene is TRBV10-3, the J gene TRBJ2-1, with 10 bases aligning to TRBD1. Germline CDR1 is ENHRY and CDR2 is SYGVKD. This CDR3 has 15 amino acids. The junction had 13 bases not matched to a gene; V was cut back by 4 bases and J by 13 bases. CDR3 DNA sequence: TGTGCCATCAGTGGGCCGGGACAGGGGTCAGGGCATCAGTTCTTC. Translating gives CAISGPGQGSGHQFF.

J is TRBJ2-1 and V is TRBV7-2; 9 positions agree with TRBD2. This CDR3 has 15 residues. CDR1 is SGHTA and CDR2 is FQGNSA in the germline V gene. V lost 3 bases and J lost 4; bases outside the gene matches: 4. The CDR3: CASSLGSGRYNEQFF. The DNA for the CDR3 is TGTGCCAGCAGCTTGGGGAGCGGGAGGTACAATGAGCAGTTCTTC.

CDR3 sequence reads: CASSQKFGREQYF. The CDR3 coding sequence is TGTGCCAGCAGCCAAAAGTTTGGCCGCGAGCAGTACTTC. V is TRBV5-6 and J is TRBJ2-7; D unresolved. The CDR3 length is 13 residues. With 4 bases removed from V and 6 bases from J, the gap between germline ends came to 14 bases. CDR1 and CDR2 from the germline V gene are SGHDT and YYEEEE.

The chain combines TRBV4-1 with TRBJ2-7; D perhaps matches TRBD2 (6 bases). Germline V lookup: CDR1 MGHRA, CDR2 YSYEKL. The CDR3 has 18 amino acids. Trimming removed 1 base from V and 0 bases from J, with 19 bases in between. In DNA, the CDR3 is TGCGCCAGCAGCCAAGGCGGATACGGTGCGGGGAGCTCCTACGAGCAGTACTTC. It encodes CASSQGGYGAGSSYEQYF.

The chain is built from TRBV2 and TRBJ2-7; D is perhaps TRBD1 (6 bases). CDR3 length equals 14 residues. The V and J ends lost 6 bases and 1 base respectively, with 13 bases between them. Germline CDR1 reads SNHLY; CDR2 reads FYNNEI. CDR3 sequence reads: CASRLQGVSYEQYF. The CDR3 DNA reads as TGTGCCAGCAGACTACAGGGAGTTTCCTACGAGCAGTACTTC.

The chain is built from TRBV18 and TRBJ1-3; 9 nucleotides line up with TRBD1. Germline loops: CDR1 KGHSH, CDR2 LQKENI. V was clipped by 5 bases and J by 8 bases; unmatched bases: 7. This CDR3 has 14 amino acids. Written as DNA, the CDR3 is TGTGCCAGCTCATCTAACAGGGGGCAGGACACCATATATTTT. It yields the protein CASSSNRGQDTIYF. The full variable domain, in which reference TRBV18 and TRBJ1-3 provide the parts outside the CDR3, is NAGVMQNPRHLVRRRGQEARLRCSPMKGHSHVYWYRQLPEEGLKFMVYLQKENIIDESGMPKERFSAEFPKEGPSILRIQQVVRGDSAAYFCASSSNRGQDTIYFGEGSWLTVV.

CDR3 DNA: TGTGCCAGCAGCTGGGAGGGTTCGGTATCGGAGACCCAGTACTTC. It codes for CASSWEGSVSETQYF. This chain uses TRBV5-5 with TRBJ2-5, with TRBD2 identical over 7 bases. The CDR3 is 15 amino acids. The J segment lost 5 bases and the V segment lost 3 bases, leaving 10 bases of the junction unmatched. CDR1 is SGHKS and CDR2 is YYEKEE in the germline V gene (reference sequence).

The chain recombines TRBV6-1 with TRBJ2-7; possible D gene TRBD1, 6 bases. The CDR3 has 14 amino acids. V was pared by 1 base and J by 6 bases, with 13 bases between. The germline gives CDR1 MNHNS, CDR2 SASEGT. The CDR3 DNA sequence: TGTGCCAGCAGTGAAGTGCACAGGGCGAGCGAGCAGTACTTC. Its translation is CASSEVHRASEQYF.

The rearrangement uses TRBV7-9 and TRBJ1-5; a weak D match, TRBD1 (6 bases). In germline, CDR1 is SEHNR, CDR2 FQNEAQ (reference sequence). Trimming left V 4 bases short and J 6 bases short, with 13 bases between. The CDR3 consists of 14 residues. The CDR3, as DNA: TGTGCCAGCAGCTCGAGTCAGGGGAGTCAGCCCCAGCATTTT. Its protein product is CASSSSQGSQPQHF.

The chain has TRBV7-8 and TRBJ2-2, with D possibly matching TRBD2 (6 bases). The germline CDR1 and CDR2 sequences are SGHVS and FQNEAQ. V was shortened by 5 bases and J by 4 bases, with 11 bases between the two germline ends. The CDR3 has 14 residues. CDR3 in amino acids: CASSTGTSTGELFF. CDR3 in DNA: TGTGCCAGCAGCACCGGGACTTCCACCGGGGAGCTGTTTTTT. Full variable domain (outside the CDR3, taken from reference TRBV7-8 and TRBJ2-2): GAGVSQSPRYKVAKRGQDVALRCDPISGHVSLFWYQQALGQGPEFLTYFQNEAQLDKSGLPSDRFFAERPEGSVSTLKIQRTQQEDSAVYLCASSTGTSTGELFFGEGSRLTVL.

V is TRBV5-1 and J is TRBJ2-7; 10 positions agree with TRBD2. The ends lost 3 bases at V and 0 bases at J; junction bases unmatched: 3. The CDR3 is 15 amino acids. Germline V lookup: CDR1 SGHRS, CDR2 YFSETQ. The CDR3 sequence: CASSSRLAGSYEQYF. The CDR3 DNA is TGCGCCAGCAGCTCTCGACTAGCGGGCTCCTACGAGCAGTACTTC.

This clone was counted a single time. The chain is built from TRBV11-2 and TRBJ2-7; 8 bases are a match to TRBD2. The CDR3 extends over 18 amino acids. V shed 6 bases, J shed 0 bases, and the junction held 16 bases outside the gene matches. Germline V gene lookup returns CDR1 SGHAT and CDR2 FQNNGV. CDR3 DNA: TGTGCCAGCAGACCCGGGAGGGCGGGAGAAACGGACTCCTACGAGCAGTACTTC. It yields the protein CASRPGRAGETDSYEQYF.

About this clone: This sample includes further DNA sequences coding for the same CDR3. The chain recombines TRBV7-9 with TRBJ2-7; D possibly uses TRBD1 or TRBD2 (5 bases each). Germline V CDR1 and CDR2: SEHNR, FQNEAQ (reference sequence). V dropped 1 base and J dropped 5 bases, with 15 bases sitting between them. The CDR3 runs to 15 residues. Written as DNA, the CDR3 is TGTGCCAGCAGCTTAGTTGGGACGCAAACGCACGAGCAGTACTTC. Residues: CASSLVGTQTHEQYF.

V usage is TRBV18 and J usage is TRBJ2-1, with D possibly matching TRBD2 (6 bases). Germline V gene lookup returns CDR1 KGHSH and CDR2 LQKENI. The CDR3 extends over 13 amino acids. Between the trimmed V and J ends, which lost 4 bases and 9 bases, there was a span of 13 bases. This CDR3 reads CASSHGGGSEQFF. In DNA, the CDR3 is TGTGCCAGCTCACACGGGGGTGGGAGTGAGCAGTTCTTC. The full variable domain, completed using reference TRBV18 and TRBJ2-1, is NAGVMQNPRHLVRRRGQEARLRCSPMKGHSHVYWYRQLPEEGLKFMVYLQKENIIDESGMPKERFSAEFPKEGPSILRIQQVVRGDSAAYFCASSHGGGSEQFFGPGTRLTVL.

The chain is built from TRBV15 and TRBJ2-5; D call uncertain. V was cut by 1 base and J by 7 bases, with 7 bases left in between. Per the germline V gene, CDR1 is LNHNV and CDR2 is YYDKDF (reference sequence). The CDR3 totals 12 residues. Here the CDR3 reads CATSRVGGTQYF. In DNA, the CDR3 is TGTGCCACCAGCAGAGTAGGTGGGACCCAGTACTTC. The full variable domain, completed using reference TRBV15 and TRBJ2-5, is DAMVIQNPRYQVTQFGKPVTLSCSQTLNHNVMYWYQQKSSQAPKLLFHYYDKDFNNEADTPDNFQSRRPNTSFCFLDIRSPGLGDTAMYLCATSRVGGTQYFGPGTRLLVL.

V and J are TRBV7-2 and TRBJ1-1; D ambiguous. V shed 3 bases and J shed 5 bases, with 16 bases lying between them. Germline CDR1 is SGHTA and CDR2 is FQGNSA. The CDR3 totals 15 residues. CDR3 bases: TGTGCCAGCAGCTTCACCGGGCTACAAGAAACTGAAGCTTTCTTT. Encoded protein: CASSFTGLQETEAFF.

The chain couples TRBV18 to TRBJ2-5; tentative D call: TRBD2 (6 bases). This CDR3 has 13 amino acids. The germline gives CDR1 KGHSH, CDR2 LQKENI. Trimming stripped 1 base from V and 7 bases from J, with 10 bases between. CDR3 sequence reads: CASSPRPEGTQYF. CDR3 DNA: TGTGCCAGCTCACCACGCCCGGAGGGGACCCAGTACTTC.

The chain combines TRBV19 with TRBJ1-4, with TRBD1 matching over 9 bases. The CDR3 spans 14 residues. With V trimmed by 7 bases and J by 8 bases, 8 bases remained unmatched. Germline CDR1 reads LNHDA; CDR2 reads SQIVND (reference sequence). CDR3 residues: CASKEGQGGEKLFF. The CDR3 nucleotides are TGTGCCAGTAAAGAGGGACAGGGCGGGGAAAAACTGTTTTTT.

This clone is a singleton in its sample. The sample contains more than one DNA sequence encoding this CDR3. The V and J genes are TRBV6-5 and TRBJ2-2; the match to TRBD2 covers 9 bases. CDR3 length equals 15 residues. V was clipped by 4 bases and J by 0 bases; unmatched bases: 0. Germline-derived CDR1 and CDR2 are MNHEY and SVGAGI. The CDR3 DNA sequence: TGTGCCAGCAGTTCTAGCGGGGCGAACACCGGGGAGCTGTTTTTT. This codes for CASSSSGANTGELFF.

The chain carries TRBV5-1 and TRBJ2-7, with D perhaps being TRBD1 or TRBD2 (7 bases each). The V and J ends lost 7 bases and 7 bases respectively, with 18 bases between them. CDR3 size: 13 residues. CDR1 is SGHRS, CDR2 YFSETQ, per germline. The CDR3 protein is CASGTTGVMEQYF. CDR3 bases: TGCGCCAGCGGGACTACAGGGGTAATGGAGCAGTACTTC.

The chain joins TRBV27 to TRBJ1-2, with D possibly TRBD1 on 5 matching bases. The germline V gene has CDR1 MNHEY and CDR2 SMNVEV (reference sequence). Trimming removed 2 bases from V and 0 bases from J, with 16 bases in between. The CDR3 is made up of 17 amino acids. The CDR3 loop is CASSLKGDLPSNYGYTF. The CDR3 nucleotides read TGTGCCAGCAGTTTAAAAGGGGACTTACCCTCTAACTATGGCTACACCTTC.

The chain is built from TRBV6-5 and TRBJ2-5; the D gene is possibly TRBD2 (6 bases). Germline loops: CDR1 MNHEY, CDR2 SVGAGI. The germline V and J ends were trimmed by 2 bases and 5 bases, with 12 bases remaining between them. The CDR3 spans 14 residues. The CDR3 is CASSYMWGEETQYF. CDR3 coding DNA: TGTGCCAGCAGTTACATGTGGGGGGAGGAGACCCAGTACTTC.

This chain joins TRBV10-1 and TRBJ2-7; TRBD2 is a possible D gene (6 bases). The V end lost 7 bases, the J end lost 5 bases, and 21 bases lay between the germline ends. Per germline, CDR1 WNHNN and CDR2 SYGVQD (reference sequence). The CDR3 is 15 residues long. CDR3 loop: CASTGTPGIVHEQYF. In nucleotides, the CDR3 is TGCGCCAGCACGGGGACTCCCGGGATTGTCCACGAGCAGTACTTC.

This clone was seen only once. This chain uses TRBV29-1 with TRBJ1-3; no clear D gene. V was shortened by 7 bases and J by 4 bases, with 14 bases between the two germline ends. Germline V lookup: CDR1 SQVTM, CDR2 ANQGSEA. The CDR3 loop spans 13 amino acids. As DNA, the CDR3 is TGCAGCGCCCAGCGGGGTTCGGGAAACACCATATATTTT. It codes for CSAQRGSGNTIYF.

The J gene is TRBJ2-1, the V gene TRBV4-1, with 16 bases identical to TRBD2. Germline lookup yields CDR1 MGHRA and CDR2 YSYEKL. The junction had 19 bases not matched to a gene; V was cut back by 5 bases and J by 12 bases. This CDR3 spans 19 amino acids. In DNA, the CDR3 is TGCGCCAGCAGCTATCACCCAGGGACTAGCGGGAGGGCCCCCAAAGGGCAGTTCTTC. Its translation is CASSYHPGTSGRAPKGQFF.